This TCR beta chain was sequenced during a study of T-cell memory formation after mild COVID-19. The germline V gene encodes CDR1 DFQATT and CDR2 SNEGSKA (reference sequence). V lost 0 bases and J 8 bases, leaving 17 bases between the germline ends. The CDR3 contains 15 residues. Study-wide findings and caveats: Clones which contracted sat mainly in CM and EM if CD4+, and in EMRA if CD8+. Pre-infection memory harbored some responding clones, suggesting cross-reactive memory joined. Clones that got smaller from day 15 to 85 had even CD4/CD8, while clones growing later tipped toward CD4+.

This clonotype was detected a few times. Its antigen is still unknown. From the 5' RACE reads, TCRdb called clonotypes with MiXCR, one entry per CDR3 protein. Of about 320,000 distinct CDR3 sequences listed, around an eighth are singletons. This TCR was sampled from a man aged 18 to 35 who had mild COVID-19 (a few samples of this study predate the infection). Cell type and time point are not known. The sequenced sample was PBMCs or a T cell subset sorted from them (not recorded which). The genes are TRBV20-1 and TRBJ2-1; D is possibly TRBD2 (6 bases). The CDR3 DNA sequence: TGCAGTGCTAGAGATGTGAGACTAGGGGCTGATGAGCAGTTCTTC. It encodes CSARDVRLGADEQFF.